These T cell receptor beta chains were read from a single sample in a study of blood T cell repertoires in COVID-19. This table comes from immunoSEQ multiplex PCR, and its TCRdb copy is limited to in-frame clones, with some not included. This sample has hundreds of thousands of clones; about four fifths occur once, and the top ten carry 7.5%. The specimen was peripheral blood. These TCRs come from a woman of 80 years or more with COVID-19, enrolled during active disease. CDR3s include the opening cysteine and the closing phenylalanine or tryptophan. The D gene is left open where the match is weak. Where a row states a size, it is once, few, many or the class of an expanded clone; other rows omit it.

clone_size: -; j_call: TRBJ2-1; d_call: -; v_call: TRBV4-1; cdr3_nt: TGCGCCAGCAGCCTCGCGGGACCAAAAATAGGACAGTTCTTC; cdr3_aa: CASSLAGPKIGQFF
clone_size: -; j_call: TRBJ2-1; d_call: TRBD2; v_call: TRBV4-3; cdr3_nt: TGCGCCAGCAGCCCGACTAGCGGGTTATCCTACAATGAGCAGTTCTTC; cdr3_aa: CASSPTSGLSYNEQFF
clone_size: -; j_call: TRBJ2-3; d_call: -; v_call: TRBV4-3; cdr3_nt: TGCGCCAGCAGCCAGGGGCGCACAGATACGCAGTATTTT; cdr3_aa: CASSQGRTDTQYF
clone_size: -; j_call: TRBJ1-4; d_call: TRBD1; v_call: TRBV7-9; cdr3_nt: TGTGCCAGCAGCTCGCTGGACAGGGGGAATGAAAAACTGTTTTTT; cdr3_aa: CASSSLDRGNEKLFF
clone_size: -; j_call: TRBJ2-1; d_call: TRBD2; v_call: TRBV18; cdr3_nt: TGTGCCAGCTCACCACAGAGTCTAGCGGGGGGTATCTACAATGAGCAGTTCTTC; cdr3_aa: CASSPQSLAGGIYNEQFF
clone_size: once; j_call: TRBJ1-1; d_call: -; v_call: TRBV18; cdr3_nt: TGTGCCAGCTCACAAGTAGAACTGAACACTGAAGCTTTCTTT; cdr3_aa: CASSQVELNTEAFF
clone_size: -; j_call: TRBJ1-1; d_call: TRBD1; v_call: TRBV7-3; cdr3_nt: TGTGCCAGCAGCTTATGGGGACAGGGAGGGACTGAAGCTTTCTTT; cdr3_aa: CASSLWGQGGTEAFF
clone_size: -; j_call: TRBJ1-2; d_call: -; v_call: TRBV12-3/TRBV12-4; cdr3_nt: TGTGCCAGCGGACTACAGCCAAACTATGGCTACACCTTC; cdr3_aa: CASGLQPNYGYTF
clone_size: -; j_call: TRBJ2-1; d_call: TRBD2; v_call: TRBV7-2; cdr3_nt: TGTGCCAGCAGTAGCGGGACTAGCGGGAGCCGGTATAGTGAGCAGTTCTTC; cdr3_aa: CASSSGTSGSRYSEQFF
clone_size: -; j_call: TRBJ2-7; d_call: TRBD1; v_call: TRBV6-5; cdr3_nt: TGTGCCAGCAGTAGAGACAGGGGGAACCAATACGAGCAGTACTTC; cdr3_aa: CASSRDRGNQYEQYF
clone_size: -; j_call: TRBJ2-2; d_call: TRBD1; v_call: TRBV18; cdr3_nt: TGTGCCAGCGCCCGGGACAGGGATTTTGCCGGGGAGCTGTTTTTT; cdr3_aa: CASARDRDFAGELFF
clone_size: -; j_call: TRBJ1-2; d_call: -; v_call: TRBV3-1/TRBV3-2; cdr3_nt: TGTGCCAGCAGCCAACAGGGTCTCGGAGATGGCTACACCTTC; cdr3_aa: CASSQQGLGDGYTF
clone_size: few; j_call: TRBJ1-5; d_call: -; v_call: TRBV11-3; cdr3_nt: TGTGCCAGCAGAGCTATCCTGCGGGGGCAGCCCCAGCATTTT; cdr3_aa: CASRAILRGQPQHF